Listed below are T cell receptor beta chains from one sample, sequenced in a study of cytomegalovirus exposure and HLA in healthy donors. Assay: immunoSEQ multiplex PCR; the TCRdb copy retains only in-frame clones and omits some. The table records approximately 200,000 clones, around 79% of them present only once. Sequencing input: PBMCs. These receptors were taken from a girl aged 10-17 years in good health and CMV-seropositive. CDR3s include the opening cysteine and the closing phenylalanine or tryptophan. The D gene is left open where the match is weak.

v_gene	d_gene	j_gene	CDR3nt	CDR3aa
TRBV27	NA	TRBJ1-6	TGTGCCAGCAGTACTCAGACCCAGGTGGCACCCCTCCACTTT	CASSTQTQVAPLHF
TRBV11-3	NA	TRBJ2-3	TGTGCCAGCAGCTTAGAAGGGTTAGGGGGTACGCAGTATTTT	CASSLEGLGGTQYF
TRBV5-4	NA	TRBJ2-5	TGTGCGACAACTAGGGGGATGGAGACCCAGTACTTC	CATTRGMETQYF
TRBV9	NA	TRBJ1-3	TGTGCCAGCGGGCAGATCGGAAACACCATATATTTT	CASGQIGNTIYF
TRBV10-3	NA	TRBJ1-2	TGTGCCATCAGTGAGGACAGATACTATGGCTACACCTTC	CAISEDRYYGYTF
TRBV6-5	NA	TRBJ1-1	TGTGCCAGCAGTTACTCGGCGGCGAACACTGAAGCTTTCTTT	CASSYSAANTEAFF
TRBV7-2	TRBD2	TRBJ2-3	TGTGCCAGCAGCTGGAAGACGGGGGGGACTTCAGATACGCAGTATTTT	CASSWKTGGTSDTQYF
TRBV5-1	NA	TRBJ1-2	TGCGCCAGCAGCCATGGAGGCGGAGAGGTTGGCTACACCTTC	CASSHGGGEVGYTF
TRBV4-1	TRBD1	TRBJ2-7	TGCGCCAGCAGCCAGGCCGGGACAGGGGTTGAGCAGTACTTC	CASSQAGTGVEQYF
TRBV5-4	TRBD2	TRBJ2-7	TGTGCCAGCAGCCTTCAAGTCAGGCGGGGGGTGTACGAGCAGTACTTC	CASSLQVRRGVYEQYF
TRBV28	TRBD1	TRBJ1-1	TGTGCCAGCAGAGGGGGCGGGAACACTGAAGCTTTCTTT	CASRGGGNTEAFF
TRBV9	NA	TRBJ1-2	TGTGCCAGCAGCGTAGAGGAGATCGGGGGGGGCTTTGGTAACTATGGCTACACCTTC	CASSVEEIGGGFGNYGYTF